A single sample is the source of the 3 T cell receptor beta chains below, sequenced in a study of T-cell memory formation after mild COVID-19. TCRdb re-analysed the 5' RACE reads in MiXCR, keeping a single row per CDR3 protein. The sample has 190,000 or so distinct CDR3 sequences; approximately 30% are singletons. The material sequenced was PBMCs or a T cell subset sorted from them (not recorded which). Receptor source: an adult woman who had mild COVID-19 (a few samples of this study predate the infection). Cell type and time point are not known.

The chain recombines TRBV6-5 with TRBJ2-7; possible D gene TRBD1, 5 bases. V lost 2 bases and J lost 4, with 12 bases in between. The CDR3 totals 14 residues. CDR1 and CDR2 (germline): MNHEY, SVGAGI. The CDR3 loop is CASSYGIQEYEQYF. DNA of the CDR3: TGTGCCAGCAGTTACGGAATACAGGAATACGAGCAGTACTTC.

This chain uses TRBV6-5 with TRBJ2-1, with TRBD2 as a possible D gene (6 bases). Germline assignment: CDR1 MNHEY and CDR2 SVGAGI. The CDR3 runs 14 residues. Trimming stripped 5 bases from V and 7 bases from J, with 15 bases between. The CDR3 DNA reads TGTGCCAGCAGTCCCTGGGACTCGCTGAATGAGCAGTTCTTC. Its protein is CASSPWDSLNEQFF.

The chain recombines TRBV20-1 with TRBJ2-7, with 9 bases lining up with TRBD1. The CDR3 runs 14 residues. From germline, CDR1 is DFQATT and CDR2 SNEGSKA (reference sequence). The V segment lost 3 bases and the J segment 4 bases; nucleotides outside the gene matches: 7. CDR3 in amino acids: CSASFRGTGYEQYF. DNA of the CDR3: TGCAGTGCTAGTTTTCGCGGGACAGGGTACGAGCAGTACTTC.